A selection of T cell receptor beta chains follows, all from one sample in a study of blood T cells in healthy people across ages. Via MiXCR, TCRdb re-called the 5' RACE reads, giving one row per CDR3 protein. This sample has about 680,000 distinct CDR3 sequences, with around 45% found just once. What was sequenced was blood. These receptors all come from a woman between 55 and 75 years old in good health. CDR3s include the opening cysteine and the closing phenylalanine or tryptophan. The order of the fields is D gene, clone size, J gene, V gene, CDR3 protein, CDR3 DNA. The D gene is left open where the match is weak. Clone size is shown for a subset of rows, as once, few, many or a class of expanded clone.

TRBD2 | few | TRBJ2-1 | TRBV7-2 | CASRSGRASSYNEQFF | TGTGCCAGCAGAAGCGGGAGGGCGTCTTCCTACAATGAGCAGTTCTTC
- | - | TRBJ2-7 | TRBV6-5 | CASSYPVWAEKTYEQYF | TGTGCCAGCAGTTACCCAGTTTGGGCCGAAAAGACCTACGAGCAGTACTTC
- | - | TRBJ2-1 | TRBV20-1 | CSARDIGAEQFF | TGCAGTGCTAGAGATATAGGGGCTGAGCAGTTCTTC
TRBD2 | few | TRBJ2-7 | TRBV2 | CASSEEWASGYEQYF | TGTGCCAGCAGTGAAGAGTGGGCTAGCGGTTACGAGCAGTACTTC
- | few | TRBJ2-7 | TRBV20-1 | CSAPSRGSYEQYF | TGCAGTGCCCCCTCCAGGGGCTCCTACGAGCAGTACTTC
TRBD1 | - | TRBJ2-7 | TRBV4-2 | CASSQVGQGSYNEQYF | TGTGCCAGCAGCCAAGTGGGACAGGGGTCCTACAATGAGCAGTACTTC
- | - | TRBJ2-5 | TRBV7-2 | CASSSTRDKGETQYF | TGTGCCAGCAGTTCAACAAGGGACAAGGGAGAGACCCAGTACTTC
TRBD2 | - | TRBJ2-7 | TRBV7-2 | CASSPQAGPYEQYF | TGTGCCAGCAGCCCTCAAGCGGGGCCCTACGAGCAGTACTTC
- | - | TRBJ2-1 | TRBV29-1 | CSGSQGEQFF | TGCAGCGGTTCCCAGGGTGAGCAGTTCTTC
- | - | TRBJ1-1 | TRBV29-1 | CSVELSGTEAFF | TGCAGCGTTGAATTGTCAGGGACTGAAGCTTTCTTT